This TCR beta chain was identified during a study of T cells after yellow fever vaccination. For the study at large: Where fractions had low cell numbers, libraries were prepared from them with the SMART-Seq v4 Ultra Low Input RNA kit. Study-level results: A large majority of primary-vaccination clones showed up again after the booster (around 95% CD4, 88% CD8).

They built TCR cDNA with 5'RACE template switching, a step that put in a universal primer site and UMIs. TCRdb re-derived calls from the 5' RACE reads in MiXCR, one entry per CDR3 protein. Among roughly 350,000 distinct CDR3 sequences listed, roughly 4% were seen once. Concerning this clonotype: Antigen: not known.

CDR1 and CDR2 from the germline V gene are LNHDA and SQIVND (reference sequence). This CDR3 contains 15 residues. With V trimmed by 5 bases and J by 5 bases, 9 bases remained unmatched. The starting material was PBMCs, obtained 5 days after the yellow fever booster vaccination. This chain uses TRBV19 with TRBJ2-7; 10 bases line up with TRBD1. The source is a man aged 18 to 29 who received the YFV17D yellow fever vaccine. The CDR3 nucleotides read TGTGCCAGTAGTCCATCCGGGACAGGGGATGACGAGCAGTACGTC. The encoded protein is CASSPSGTGDDEQYV.